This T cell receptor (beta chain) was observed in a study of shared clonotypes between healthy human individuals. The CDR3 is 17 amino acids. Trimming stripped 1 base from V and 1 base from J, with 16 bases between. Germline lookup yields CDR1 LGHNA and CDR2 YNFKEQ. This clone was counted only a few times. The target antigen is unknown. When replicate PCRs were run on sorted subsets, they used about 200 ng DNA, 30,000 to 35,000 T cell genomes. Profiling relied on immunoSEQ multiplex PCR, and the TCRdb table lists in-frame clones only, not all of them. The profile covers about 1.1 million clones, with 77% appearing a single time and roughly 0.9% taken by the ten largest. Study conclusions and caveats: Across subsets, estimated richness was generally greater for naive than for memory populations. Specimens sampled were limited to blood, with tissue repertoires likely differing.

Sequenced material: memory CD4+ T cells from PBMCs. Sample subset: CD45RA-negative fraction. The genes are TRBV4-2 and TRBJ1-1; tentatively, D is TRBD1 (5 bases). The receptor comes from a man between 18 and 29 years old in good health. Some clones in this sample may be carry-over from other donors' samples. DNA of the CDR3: TGTGCCAGCAGCCAAGTCAGGGAAAGGGGAGGGAACACTGAAGCTTTCTTT. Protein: CASSQVRERGGNTEAFF.